This entry is about one T cell receptor (beta chain). TCRdb's copy holds only in-frame clones and misses some; the assay was immunoSEQ multiplex PCR. Seen here are over 85,000 clones, about 91% observed once, and the top ten hold 4.5% to 6%. This entry is derived from a study of radiotherapy plus CTLA-4 blockade in lung cancer. This CDR3 is 14 amino acids long. Trimming shortened V by 6 bases and J by 3 bases, and 15 bases separated the two germline ends. Germline V lookup: CDR1 LNHDA, CDR2 SQIVND (reference sequence). The chain carries TRBV19 and TRBJ2-7, with D tentatively TRBD2 (5 bases). The TCR was taken from a human donor with non-small cell lung cancer that progressed on radiotherapy plus ipilimumab. The sequencing used peripheral blood, collected from a patient treated with radiotherapy plus ipilimumab. As DNA, the CDR3 is TGTGCCAGTAGGAGGGTGGGAGAGAGCTACGAGCAGTACTTC. Protein product: CASRRVGESYEQYF.